This TCR beta chain was recovered during a study of T cells after yellow fever vaccination. Points from the study as a whole: A small share of clonotypes appeared in both CD4 and CD8 compartments. Researchers cautioned that FACS-sorted repertoires could harbor abundant clonotypes contaminating from the bulk population.

TCRdb called the 5' RACE reads again in MiXCR, with one record for every CDR3 protein. The table includes some 120,000 distinct CDR3 sequences, around 7.7% detected once. Germline CDR1 is DFQATT and CDR2 is SNEGSKA (reference sequence). The CDR3 has 16 amino acids. The germline V and J ends were trimmed by 2 bases and 6 bases, with 23 bases remaining between them. In regard to this clonotype: Its antigen is unidentified.

The chain recombines TRBV20-1 with TRBJ2-7, with D maybe TRBD1 (6 bases). The source material was CD4+ T cells sorted from PBMCs, sampled 9 to 10 days after the first yellow fever vaccination. This clonotype was obtained from a young man who received the YFV17D yellow fever vaccine. In nucleotides, the CDR3 is TGCAGTGCTAGATCAGGGGCCACCGGGAAGAGGCGCGAGCAGTACGTC. Its translation is CSARSGATGKRREQYV.